This T cell receptor beta chain was profiled in a study of spatial heterogeneity in lung cancer. Study-level background: Counts of TCR transcripts in tumor regions correlated strongly with a matched bulk RNA-seq T cell module score. TCR and UMI combinations that were unique each appeared, on average, more than ten times in raw reads.

Time point denoted: sample taken at primary tumor resection. This clonotype came up many times. Its cognate antigen is unknown. Trimming removed 0 bases at V and 4 bases at J, with 9 bases between. Germline V gene sequence: CDR1 DFQATT, CDR2 SNEGSKA (reference sequence). The CDR3 runs 13 residues. TCRdb called the 5' RACE reads again in MiXCR, with one record for every CDR3 protein. Of around 26,000 distinct CDR3 sequences listed, 8% to 10% were seen once; the top ten hold roughly 7.4%. Points from the study as a whole: Coverage of tumor T cells was estimated at roughly 7% for alpha chains and 13% to 15% for beta chains. Higher tumor mutation counts went along with higher counts of expanded intratumoral alpha and beta TCRs. Tallies of expanded TCRs, which were sorted into ubiquitous and regional groups, correlated with counts of ubiquitous and regional nonsynonymous mutations, respectively.

Source: lung tumor tissue, taken at surgery. This chain links TRBV20-1 with TRBJ2-5; TRBD1 is a possible D gene (6 bases). This clonotype originated in a male donor with early-stage non-small cell lung cancer. CDR3 residues: CSARDRGRETQYF. The CDR3 bases are TGCAGTGCTAGAGACAGGGGAAGAGAGACCCAGTACTTC.